Presented here are 5 T cell receptor beta chains from one specimen sequenced in a study of blood T cell repertoires in COVID-19. The method was immunoSEQ multiplex PCR; TCRdb's version includes in-frame clones alone and lacks a portion of them. Of approximately 280,000 clones detected, 88% appear once; the ten largest clones hold less than 10%. The material sequenced was peripheral blood. These receptors came from a man between 18 and 35 years old with active or convalescent COVID-19.

The chain recombines TRBV4-2 with TRBJ2-7; 11 nucleotides agree with TRBD2. From germline, CDR1 is LGHNA and CDR2 YNFKEQ. The CDR3 totals 19 residues. Germline trimming cut 0 bases from V and 0 bases from J; bases unmatched to any gene: 10. Written as DNA, the CDR3 is TGTGCCAGCAGCCAAGAGAGTGCTAGCGGGGGGCTAAGCTCCTACGAGCAGTACTTC. Its protein product is CASSQESASGGLSSYEQYF.

CDR3 in DNA: TGTGCCAGCAGCCCTAGACTCGACCTCGGGCAGTTCTTC. This sequence encodes CASSPRLDLGQFF. The chain links TRBV9 to TRBJ2-1, with D unresolved. The CDR3 extends over 13 amino acids. Germline V CDR1 and CDR2: SGDLS, YYNGEE. The germline V and J ends were trimmed by 4 bases and 12 bases, with 17 bases remaining between them.

This chain joins TRBV9 and TRBJ2-1; 9 positions agree with TRBD1. V lost 0 bases, J lost 5 bases, and 3 bases stayed unmatched. This CDR3 region has 15 residues. From germline, CDR1 is SGDLS and CDR2 YYNGEE. This chain's CDR3 is CASSVVGQGDNEQFF. The CDR3 DNA follows: TGTGCCAGCAGCGTAGTGGGACAGGGTGACAATGAGCAGTTCTTC.

V usage is TRBV9 and J usage is TRBJ1-5; 10 nucleotides match TRBD1. The V segment lost 4 bases and the J segment 4 bases; nucleotides outside the gene matches: 5. There are 15 residues in the CDR3. Per germline, CDR1 SGDLS and CDR2 YYNGEE. CDR3 sequence reads: CASSPGQGGNQPQHF. The CDR3 nucleotides read TGTGCCAGCAGCCCTGGACAGGGGGGGAATCAGCCCCAGCATTTT.

The genes are TRBV6-2 or TRBV6-3 and TRBJ1-1; 7 nucleotides agree with TRBD1. The J segment lost 5 bases and the V segment lost 3 bases, leaving 3 bases of the junction unmatched. Germline assignment: CDR1 MNHEY and CDR2 SVGEGT. CDR3 length: 13 amino acids. The DNA for the CDR3 is TGTGCCAGCAGTTATACAGGGGTAACTGAAGCTTTCTTT. Translating gives CASSYTGVTEAFF.